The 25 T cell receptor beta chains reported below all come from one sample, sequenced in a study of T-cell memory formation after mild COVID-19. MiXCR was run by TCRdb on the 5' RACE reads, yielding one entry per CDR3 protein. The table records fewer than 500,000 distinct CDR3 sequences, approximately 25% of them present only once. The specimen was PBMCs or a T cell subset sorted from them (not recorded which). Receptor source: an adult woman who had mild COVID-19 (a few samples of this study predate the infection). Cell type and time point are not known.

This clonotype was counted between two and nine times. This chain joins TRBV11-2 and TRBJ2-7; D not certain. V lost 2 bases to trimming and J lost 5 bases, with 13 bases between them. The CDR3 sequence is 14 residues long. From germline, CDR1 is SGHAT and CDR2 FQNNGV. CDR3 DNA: TGTGCCAGCAGCTTACTCCGCCAGGCCCACGAGCAGTACTTC. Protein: CASSLLRQAHEQYF.

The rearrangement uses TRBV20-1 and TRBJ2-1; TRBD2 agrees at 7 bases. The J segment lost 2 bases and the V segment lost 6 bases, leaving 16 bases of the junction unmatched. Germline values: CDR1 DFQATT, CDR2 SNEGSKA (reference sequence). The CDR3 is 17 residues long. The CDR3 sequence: CSASIAGLSPPYNEQFF. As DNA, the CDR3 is TGCAGTGCCAGTATAGCGGGCTTAAGCCCCCCCTACAATGAGCAGTTCTTC.

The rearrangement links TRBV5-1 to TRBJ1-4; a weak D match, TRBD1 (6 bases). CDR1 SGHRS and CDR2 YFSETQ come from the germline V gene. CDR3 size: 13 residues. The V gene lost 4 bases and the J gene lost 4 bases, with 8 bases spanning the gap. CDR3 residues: CASSQDSNEKLFF. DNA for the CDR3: TGCGCCAGCAGCCAGGACAGTAATGAAAAACTGTTTTTT. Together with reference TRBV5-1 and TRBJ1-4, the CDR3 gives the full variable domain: KAGVTQTPRYLIKTRGQQVTLSCSPISGHRSVSWYQQTPGQGLQFLFEYFSETQRNKGNFPGRFSGRQFSNSRSEMNVSTLELGDSALYLCASSQDSNEKLFFGSGTQLSVL.

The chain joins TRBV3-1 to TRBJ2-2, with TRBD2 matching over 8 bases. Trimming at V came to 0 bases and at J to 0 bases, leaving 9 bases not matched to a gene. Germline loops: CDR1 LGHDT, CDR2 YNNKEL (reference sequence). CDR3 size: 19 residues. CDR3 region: CASSQDVVAGHTNTGELFF. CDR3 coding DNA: TGTGCCAGCAGCCAAGACGTAGTAGCGGGACATACGAACACCGGGGAGCTGTTTTTT. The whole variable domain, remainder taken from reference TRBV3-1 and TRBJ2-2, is DTAVSQTPKYLVTQMGNDKSIKCEQNLGHDTMYWYKQDSKKFLKIMFSYNNKELIINETVPNRFSPKSPDKAHLNLHINSLELGDSAVYFCASSQDVVAGHTNTGELFFGEGSRLTVL.

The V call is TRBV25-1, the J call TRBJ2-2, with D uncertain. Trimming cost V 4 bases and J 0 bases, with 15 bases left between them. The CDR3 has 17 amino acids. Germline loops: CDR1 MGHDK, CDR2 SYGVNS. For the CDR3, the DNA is TGTGCCAGCAGTGGAGTATGGGGAATATCGAACACCGGGGAGCTGTTTTTT. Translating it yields CASSGVWGISNTGELFF. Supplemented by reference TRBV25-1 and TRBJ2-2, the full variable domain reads EADIYQTPRYLVIGTGKKITLECSQTMGHDKMYWYQQDPGMELHLIHYSYGVNSTEKGDLSSESTVSRIRTEHFPLTLESARPSHTSQYLCASSGVWGISNTGELFFGEGSRLTVL.

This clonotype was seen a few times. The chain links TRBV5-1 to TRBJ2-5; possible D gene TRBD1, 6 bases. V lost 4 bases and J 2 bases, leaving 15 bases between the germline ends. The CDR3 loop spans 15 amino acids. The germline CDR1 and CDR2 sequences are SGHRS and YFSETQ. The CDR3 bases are TGCGCCAGCAGCGAACCACAGGGTGGACAAGAGACCCAGTACTTC. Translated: CASSEPQGGQETQYF.

CDR3 sequence reads: CASVLQASGTGELFF. The CDR3 nucleotides read TGCGCCAGCGTACTACAGGCCTCGGGCACCGGGGAGCTGTTTTTT. The chain employs TRBV5-1 and TRBJ2-2, with D possibly matching TRBD1 (5 bases). Trimming took off 7 bases at V and 4 bases at J, with 17 bases between the two ends. CDR1 SGHRS and CDR2 YFSETQ come from the germline V gene. The CDR3 has 15 amino acids.

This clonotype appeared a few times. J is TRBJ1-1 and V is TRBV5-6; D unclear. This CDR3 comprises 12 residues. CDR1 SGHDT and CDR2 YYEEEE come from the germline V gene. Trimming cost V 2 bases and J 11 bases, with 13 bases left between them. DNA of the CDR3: TGTGCCAGCAGCTTCACCTCAAGATCCGCTTTCTTT. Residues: CASSFTSRSAFF.

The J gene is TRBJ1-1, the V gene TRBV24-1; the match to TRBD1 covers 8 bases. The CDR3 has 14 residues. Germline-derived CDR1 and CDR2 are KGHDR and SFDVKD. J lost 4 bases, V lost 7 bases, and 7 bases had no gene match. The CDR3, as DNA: TGTGCCACCAGATCCGGACAGGGTCTCACTGAAGCTTTCTTT. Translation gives CATRSGQGLTEAFF.

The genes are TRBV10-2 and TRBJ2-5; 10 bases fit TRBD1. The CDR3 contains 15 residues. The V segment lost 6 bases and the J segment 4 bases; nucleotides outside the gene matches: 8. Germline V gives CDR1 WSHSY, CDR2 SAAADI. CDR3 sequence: CASSDRDRGGETQYF. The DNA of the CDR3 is TGCGCCAGCAGCGACAGGGACAGGGGAGGAGAGACCCAGTACTTC.

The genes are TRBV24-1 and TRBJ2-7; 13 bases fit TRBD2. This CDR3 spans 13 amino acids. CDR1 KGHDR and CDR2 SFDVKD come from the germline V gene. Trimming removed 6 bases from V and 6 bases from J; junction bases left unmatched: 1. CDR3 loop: CATSRTSGSEQYF. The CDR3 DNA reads TGTGCCACCAGTCGGACTAGCGGGAGCGAGCAGTACTTC.

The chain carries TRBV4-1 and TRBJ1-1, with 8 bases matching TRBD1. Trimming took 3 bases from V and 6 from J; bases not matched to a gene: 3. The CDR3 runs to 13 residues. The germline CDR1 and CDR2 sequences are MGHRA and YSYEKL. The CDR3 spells CASSQTGAAEAFF. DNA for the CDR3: TGCGCCAGCAGCCAGACAGGGGCCGCTGAAGCTTTCTTT.

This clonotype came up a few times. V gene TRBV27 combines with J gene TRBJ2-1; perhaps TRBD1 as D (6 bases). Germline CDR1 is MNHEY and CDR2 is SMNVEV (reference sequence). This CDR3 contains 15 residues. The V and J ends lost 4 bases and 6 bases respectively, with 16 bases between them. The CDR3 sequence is CASSWKTGPPNEQFF. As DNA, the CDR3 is TGTGCCAGCAGTTGGAAGACAGGACCTCCCAATGAGCAGTTCTTC.

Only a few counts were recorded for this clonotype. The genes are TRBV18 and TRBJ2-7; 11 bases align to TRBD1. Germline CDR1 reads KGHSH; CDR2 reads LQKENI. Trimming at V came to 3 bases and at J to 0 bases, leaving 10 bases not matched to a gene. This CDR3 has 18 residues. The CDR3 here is CASSPARGDRGSSYEQYF. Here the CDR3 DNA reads TGTGCCAGCTCACCCGCGCGAGGGGACAGGGGGAGCTCCTACGAGCAGTACTTC.

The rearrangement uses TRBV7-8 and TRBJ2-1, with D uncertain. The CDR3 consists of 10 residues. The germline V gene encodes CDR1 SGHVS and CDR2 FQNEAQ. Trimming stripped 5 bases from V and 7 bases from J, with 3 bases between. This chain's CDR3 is CASSPNEQFF. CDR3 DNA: TGTGCCAGCAGCCCTAATGAGCAGTTCTTC.

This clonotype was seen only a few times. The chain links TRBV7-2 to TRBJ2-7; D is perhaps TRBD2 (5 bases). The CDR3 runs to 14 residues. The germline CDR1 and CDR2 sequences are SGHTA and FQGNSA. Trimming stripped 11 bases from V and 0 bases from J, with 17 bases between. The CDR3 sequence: CASVAGSLSYEQYF. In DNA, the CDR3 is TGTGCCTCCGTGGCGGGCTCTCTCTCCTACGAGCAGTACTTC. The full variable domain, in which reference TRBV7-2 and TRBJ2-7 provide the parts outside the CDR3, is GAGVSQSPSNKVTEKGKDVELRCDPISGHTALYWYRQSLGQGLEFLIYFQGNSAPDKSGLPSDRFSAERTGGSVSTLTIQRTQQEDSAVYLCASVAGSLSYEQYFGPGTRLTVT.

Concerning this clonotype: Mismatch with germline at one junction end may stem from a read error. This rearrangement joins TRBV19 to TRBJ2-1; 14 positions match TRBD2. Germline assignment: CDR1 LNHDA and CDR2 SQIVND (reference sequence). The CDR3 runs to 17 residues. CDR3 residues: CASSIGTTSGRGDEQSF. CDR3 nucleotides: TGTGCCAGTAGTATAGGTACGACTAGCGGGAGGGGCGATGAGCAGTCCTTC.

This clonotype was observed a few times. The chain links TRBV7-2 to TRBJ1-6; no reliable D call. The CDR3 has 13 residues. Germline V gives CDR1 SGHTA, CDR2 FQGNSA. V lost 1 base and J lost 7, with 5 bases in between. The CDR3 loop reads CASSLVRNSPLHF. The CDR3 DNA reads TGTGCCAGCAGCTTAGTAAGGAATTCACCCCTCCACTTT.

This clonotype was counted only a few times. The CDR3 DNA is TGTGCCAGTAGGAACTACTACAATGAGCAGTTCTTC. Translating it yields CASRNYYNEQFF. The genes are TRBV19 and TRBJ2-1; no clear D. From germline, CDR1 is LNHDA and CDR2 SQIVND (reference sequence). V was trimmed by 6 bases and J by 3 bases, leaving 6 bases between them. This CDR3 is 12 amino acids long.

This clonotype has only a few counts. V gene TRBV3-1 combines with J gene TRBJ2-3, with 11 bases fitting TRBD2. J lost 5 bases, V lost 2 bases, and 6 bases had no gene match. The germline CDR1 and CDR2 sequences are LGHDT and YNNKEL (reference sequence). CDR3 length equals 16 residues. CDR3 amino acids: CASSQTGLAGGDTQYF. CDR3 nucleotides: TGTGCCAGCAGCCAAACGGGCCTAGCGGGGGGAGATACGCAGTATTTT.

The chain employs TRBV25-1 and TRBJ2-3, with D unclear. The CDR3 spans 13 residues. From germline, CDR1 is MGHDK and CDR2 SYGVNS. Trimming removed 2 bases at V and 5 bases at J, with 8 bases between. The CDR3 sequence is CASSEVAGDTQYF. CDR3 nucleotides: TGTGCCAGCAGTGAAGTAGCTGGAGATACGCAGTATTTT.

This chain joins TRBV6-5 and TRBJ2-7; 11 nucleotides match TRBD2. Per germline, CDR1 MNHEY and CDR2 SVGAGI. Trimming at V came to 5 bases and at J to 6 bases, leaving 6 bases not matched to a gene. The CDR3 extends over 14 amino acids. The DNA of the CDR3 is TGTGCCAGCAGTACCACTAGCGGGAGCTTCGAGCAGTACTTC. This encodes CASSTTSGSFEQYF.

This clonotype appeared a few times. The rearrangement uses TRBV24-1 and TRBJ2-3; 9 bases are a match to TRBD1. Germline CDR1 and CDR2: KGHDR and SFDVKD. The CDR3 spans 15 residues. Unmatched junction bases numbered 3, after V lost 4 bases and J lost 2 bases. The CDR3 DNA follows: TGTGCCACCAGTGACGGACAGGGGAACACAGATACGCAGTATTTT. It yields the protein CATSDGQGNTDTQYF.

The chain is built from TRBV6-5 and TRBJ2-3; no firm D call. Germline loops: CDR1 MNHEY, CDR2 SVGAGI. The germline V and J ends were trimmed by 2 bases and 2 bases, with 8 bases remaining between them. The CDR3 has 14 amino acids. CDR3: CASSYGLHTDTQYF. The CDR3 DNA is TGTGCCAGCAGTTACGGCCTCCACACAGATACGCAGTATTTT.

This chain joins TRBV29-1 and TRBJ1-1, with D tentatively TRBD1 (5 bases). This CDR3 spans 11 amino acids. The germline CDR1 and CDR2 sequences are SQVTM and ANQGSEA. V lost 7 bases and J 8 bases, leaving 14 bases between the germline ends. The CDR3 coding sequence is TGCAGCGGCAACTGGGGGACGGAAGCTTTCTTT. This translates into CSGNWGTEAFF.